The 10 T cell receptor beta chains below were found in one sample sequenced in a study of spatial heterogeneity in lung cancer. This sample's time point: sample taken at primary tumor resection. TCRdb reprocessed the 5' RACE reads via MiXCR and lists one record per CDR3 protein. The repertoire has thousands of distinct CDR3 sequences, 4% to 5.5% of them found once; the top ten carry roughly 29%. The input for sequencing was PBMCs, taken at surgery. The receptors were gathered from a male donor with early-stage non-small cell lung cancer.

This clonotype was observed at least ten times. The chain has TRBV27 and TRBJ1-2; 8 bases map to TRBD1. The V and J ends lost 6 bases and 0 bases, in that order; junction bases with no gene match: 0. Germline lookup yields CDR1 MNHEY and CDR2 SMNVEV (reference sequence). CDR3 length equals 13 residues. CDR3 DNA sequence: TGTGCCAGCAGGGACAGGGCTAACTATGGCTACACCTTC. This translates into CASRDRANYGYTF.

This clonotype was observed many times. The chain joins TRBV21-1 to TRBJ2-1; the table names TRBD1, a call not compared with the DNA. TRBV21-1 is a listed pseudogene. CDR3 size: 11 residues. CDR3 loop: CASARGYEQFF. CDR3 sequence (DNA): TGTGCCAGCGCCAGGGGATATGAGCAGTTCTTC.

This clonotype was counted at least ten times. The chain recombines TRBV6-6 with TRBJ2-3, with D perhaps TRBD2 (5 bases). Germline CDR1 MNHNY, CDR2 SVGAGI (reference sequence). With 4 bases removed from V and 10 bases from J, the gap between germline ends came to 9 bases. The CDR3 runs to 11 residues. CDR3 protein: CASSFLDSQYF. Here the CDR3 DNA reads TGTGCCAGCAGTTTTTTGGACTCGCAGTATTTT.

This clonotype is termed medium-sized. This rearrangement joins TRBV7-2 to TRBJ2-3, with 8 bases fitting TRBD1. Germline V lookup: CDR1 SGHTA, CDR2 FQGNSA. The CDR3 has 16 amino acids. V trimming: 4 bases; J trimming: 2 bases; junction bases outside the gene matches: 8. For the CDR3, the DNA is TGTGCCAGCAGCTGGCGGACAGGGTTTTCCACAGATACGCAGTATTTT. Residues: CASSWRTGFSTDTQYF. The variable domain in full, completed from reference TRBV7-2 and TRBJ2-3, reads GAGVSQSPSNKVTEKGKDVELRCDPISGHTALYWYRQSLGQGLEFLIYFQGNSAPDKSGLPSDRFSAERTGGSVSTLTIQRTQQEDSAVYLCASSWRTGFSTDTQYFGPGTRLTVL.

The gene calls are TRBV20-1 and TRBJ2-3, with 9 bases lining up with TRBD2. Per the germline V gene, CDR1 is DFQATT and CDR2 is SNEGSKA (reference sequence). CDR3 length equals 16 residues. The V and J ends lost 0 bases and 0 bases, in that order; junction bases with no gene match: 4. The CDR3 DNA sequence: TGCAGTGCTAGAGATAGGCTAGCGGGGAGCACAGATACGCAGTATTTT. This gives the protein CSARDRLAGSTDTQYF.

Within the sample, this clonotype is medium-sized. This chain joins TRBV7-2 and TRBJ1-2, with D hard to call. Trimming pared 0 bases from V and 4 bases from J, leaving 3 bases between. Germline V gene data show CDR1 as SGHTA and CDR2 as FQGNSA. The CDR3 is made up of 12 amino acids. The chain's CDR3 is CASSLAGYGYTF. The CDR3 nucleotides read TGTGCCAGCAGCTTAGCGGGCTATGGCTACACCTTC.

This clonotype has a count of ten or more. This rearrangement joins TRBV19 to TRBJ1-6; maybe TRBD1 (6 bases). The CDR3 totals 11 residues. The ends were cut back, 8 bases at V and 10 bases at J, with 9 bases in the middle. The germline gives CDR1 LNHDA, CDR2 SQIVND (reference sequence). CDR3 sequence reads: CASHRESPLHF. CDR3 bases: TGTGCCAGTCACAGGGAGTCACCCCTCCACTTT.

This clonotype rates as medium-sized. Written as DNA, the CDR3 is TGCAGTGCTCCGCTGGGACAGATTACCACTGAAGCTTTCTTT. Protein sequence: CSAPLGQITTEAFF. This chain joins TRBV20-1 and TRBJ1-1; 7 nucleotides match TRBD1. The V gene's germline CDR1 is DFQATT and CDR2 SNEGSKA (reference sequence). The CDR3 runs 14 residues. V gave up 5 bases and J gave up 4 bases; unmatched junction bases: 10.

This clonotype was detected many times. The chain recombines TRBV4-2 with TRBJ1-5, with D uncertain. The V end was cut by 2 bases, the J end by 2 bases, with 4 bases between. The CDR3 spans 13 residues. In germline, CDR1 is LGHNA, CDR2 YNFKEQ. CDR3 sequence (DNA): TGTGCCAGCAGCCAACCAGGCAATCAGCCCCAGCATTTT. Protein: CASSQPGNQPQHF.

The CDR3 region has the DNA TGTGCCAGCAGTTCGTCGGTAGCATCCCTCGGGGATGAGCAGTTCTTC. Protein sequence: CASSSSVASLGDEQFF. The chain combines TRBV6-2 or TRBV6-3 with TRBJ2-1; a weak D match, TRBD2 (5 bases). Germline V lookup: CDR1 MNHEY, CDR2 SVGEGT. This CDR3 contains 16 residues. V gave up 4 bases and J gave up 8 bases, with 21 bases separating them.